These 2 T cell receptor beta chains came from one sample sequenced in a study of cytomegalovirus exposure and HLA in healthy donors (dated 2017 in TCRdb). Libraries were prepared through the immunoSEQ multiplex PCR assay. The multiplex PCR relied on a mix of 60 forward primers for TCR Vbeta segments and 13 reverse primers for TCR Jbeta segments. The clones in this table, taken by TCRdb from immuneACCESS, are in-frame only. Not every clone is retained; where verified, under half of the shortfall comes from an unresolved V gene, and the cause of the rest is unknown. The sample has some 130,000 clones on record. About 1.5% of the sample comes from the top ten. Sequenced: PBMCs. Receptors originate from a woman aged 35 to 49 in good health and CMV-seropositive.

This rearrangement joins TRBV15 to TRBJ2-7; D unresolved. Trimming stripped 0 bases from V and 3 bases from J, with 15 bases between. The CDR3 length is 16 residues. The germline CDR1 and CDR2 sequences are LNHNV and YYDKDF (reference sequence). The CDR3 loop is CATSRDYNSIIYEQYF. As DNA, the CDR3 is TGTGCCACCAGCAGAGACTATAATTCCATCATCTACGAGCAGTACTTC.

The genes are TRBV12-5 and TRBJ1-1; 12 bases line up with TRBD1. The CDR3 loop spans 17 amino acids. Germline CDR1 is LGHNT and CDR2 is FRNRAP. V lost 1 base, J lost 5 bases, and 8 bases stayed unmatched. The CDR3 DNA reads TGTGCTAGTGGTTTGGATCCGGGACAGGGGGCGCGGACTGAAGCTTTCTTT. Protein: CASGLDPGQGARTEAFF.